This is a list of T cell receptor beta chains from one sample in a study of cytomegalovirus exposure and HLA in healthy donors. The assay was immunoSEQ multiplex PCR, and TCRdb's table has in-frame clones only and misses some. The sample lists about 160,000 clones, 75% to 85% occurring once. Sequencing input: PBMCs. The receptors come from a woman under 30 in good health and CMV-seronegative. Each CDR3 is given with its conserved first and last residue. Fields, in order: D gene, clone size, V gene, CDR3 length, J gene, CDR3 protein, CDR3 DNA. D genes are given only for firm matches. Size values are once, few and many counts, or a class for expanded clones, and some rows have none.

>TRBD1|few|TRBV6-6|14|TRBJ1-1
CASSPRQGRTEAFF
TGTGCCAGCAGCCCTAGACAGGGACGCACTGAAGCTTTCTTT
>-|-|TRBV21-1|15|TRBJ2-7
CASSSGGEGIDEQYF
TGTGCCAGCAGCTCGGGAGGAGAAGGGATCGACGAGCAGTACTTC
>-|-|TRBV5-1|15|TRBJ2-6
CASSPTEPGANVLTF
TGCGCCAGCAGCCCAACGGAGCCTGGGGCCAACGTCCTGACTTTC
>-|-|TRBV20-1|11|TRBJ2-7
CSAPSYYEQYF
TGCAGTGCTCCGAGCTACTACGAGCAGTACTTC
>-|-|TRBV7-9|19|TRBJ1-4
CASSLVSARILATNEKLFF
TGTGCCAGCAGCTTAGTTTCTGCCAGGATTCTTGCAACTAATGAAAAACTGTTTTTT
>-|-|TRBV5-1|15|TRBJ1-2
CASSPIQGKDYGYTF
TGCGCCAGCAGCCCGATACAGGGTAAGGACTATGGCTACACCTTC
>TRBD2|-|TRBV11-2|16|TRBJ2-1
CASSPLLAGSYNEQFF
TGTGCCAGCAGCCCGTTACTAGCGGGGTCCTACAATGAGCAGTTCTTC
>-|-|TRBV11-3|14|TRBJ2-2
CASSLSGATGELFF
TGTGCCAGCAGCTTATCAGGGGCCACCGGGGAGCTGTTTTTT
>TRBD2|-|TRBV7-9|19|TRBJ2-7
CASNKLGGGPPYAAYEQYF
TGTGCCAGCAACAAGCTTGGCGGGGGTCCCCCCTACGCTGCTTACGAGCAGTACTTC
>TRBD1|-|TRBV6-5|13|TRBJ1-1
CASKTGQGTEAFF
TGTGCCAGCAAGACAGGACAGGGGACTGAAGCTTTCTTT
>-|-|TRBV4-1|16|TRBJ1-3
CASSQDLVVRGGTIYF
TGCGCCAGCAGCCAAGATCTAGTTGTCAGAGGAGGCACCATATATTTT
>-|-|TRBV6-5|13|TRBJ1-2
CASSELANYGYTF
TGTGCCAGCAGTGAACTAGCTAACTATGGCTACACCTTC
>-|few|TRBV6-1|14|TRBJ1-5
CASSPGQGKQPQHF
TGTGCCAGCAGCCCCGGGCAGGGAAAGCAGCCCCAGCATTTT
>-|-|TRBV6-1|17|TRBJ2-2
CASSAGTPYLPTGELFF
TGTGCCAGCAGTGCCGGGACACCATACCTACCGACCGGGGAGCTGTTTTTT
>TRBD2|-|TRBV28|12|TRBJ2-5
CASQREPETQYF
TGTGCCAGCCAGCGGGAGCCGGAGACCCAGTACTTC
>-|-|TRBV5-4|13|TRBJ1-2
CASSLTGHYGYTF
TGTGCCAGCAGCTTAACCGGACATTATGGCTACACCTTC
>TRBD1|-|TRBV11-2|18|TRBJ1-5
CASNKAGSGRGSSQPQHF
TGTGCCAGCAACAAGGCTGGAAGTGGCAGGGGGTCTAGTCAGCCCCAGCATTTT
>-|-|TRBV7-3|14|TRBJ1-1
CASSLTGGVTEAFF
TGTGCCAGCAGCCTAACGGGGGGAGTCACTGAAGCTTTCTTT
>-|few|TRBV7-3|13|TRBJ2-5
CASSPTAQETQYF
TGTGCCAGCAGCCCGACAGCTCAAGAGACCCAGTACTTC
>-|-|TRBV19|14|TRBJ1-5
CASSVDRLGQPQHF
TGTGCCAGTAGTGTTGACAGATTAGGTCAGCCCCAGCATTTT
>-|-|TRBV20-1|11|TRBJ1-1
CSATGNTEAFF
TGCAGTGCAACTGGGAACACTGAAGCTTTCTTT
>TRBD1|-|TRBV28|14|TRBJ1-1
CASSIPQGDTEAFF
TGTGCCAGCAGTATACCACAGGGGGACACTGAAGCTTTCTTT
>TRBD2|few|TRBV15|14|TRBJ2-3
CATRRRESSDTQYF
TGTGCCACCAGGCGGCGGGAGAGCTCAGATACGCAGTATTTT
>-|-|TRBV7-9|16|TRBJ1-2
CSSSRAERQANYGYTF
TGTTCCAGCAGCCGTGCGGAGAGACAGGCTAACTATGGCTACACCTTC
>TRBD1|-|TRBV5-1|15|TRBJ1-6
CASSDGQGDISPLHF
TGCGCCAGCAGCGATGGACAGGGCGATATCTCACCCCTCCACTTT
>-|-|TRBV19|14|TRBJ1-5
CASSIEGRNQPQHF
TGTGCCAGTAGTATAGAGGGCCGAAATCAGCCCCAGCATTTT
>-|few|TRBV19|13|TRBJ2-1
CASSSRQDNEQFF
TGTGCCAGTAGTTCGCGACAGGACAATGAGCAGTTCTTC
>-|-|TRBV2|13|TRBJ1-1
CASINRVYTEAFF
TGTGCCAGCATAAACAGGGTTTACACTGAAGCTTTCTTT
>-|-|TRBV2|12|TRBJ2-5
CASSEQVETQYF
TGTGCCAGCAGTGAACAGGTGGAGACCCAGTACTTC
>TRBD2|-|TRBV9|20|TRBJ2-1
CASSANPGTSGSGGYNEQFF
TGTGCCAGCAGCGCGAACCCCGGGACTAGCGGGAGTGGGGGCTATAATGAGCAGTTCTTC
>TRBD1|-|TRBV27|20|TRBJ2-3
CASSAHPTGGAFGGIDTQYF
TGTGCCAGCAGTGCCCATCCGACAGGGGGCGCTTTCGGCGGGATAGATACGCAGTATTTT
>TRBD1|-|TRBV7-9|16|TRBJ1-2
CASSLGTGATNYGYTF
TGTGCCAGCAGCTTAGGGACAGGGGCCACTAACTATGGCTACACCTTC
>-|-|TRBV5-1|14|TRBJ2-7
CASSLEPQTYEQYF
TGCGCCAGCAGCTTGGAACCACAGACCTACGAGCAGTACTTC
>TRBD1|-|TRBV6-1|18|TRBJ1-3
CASSERWTGLISGNTIYF
TGTGCCAGCAGTGAACGTTGGACAGGTTTAATCTCTGGAAACACCATATATTTT
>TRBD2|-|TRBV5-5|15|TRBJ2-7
CASSWGLAETYEQYF
TGTGCCAGCAGCTGGGGACTAGCGGAGACCTACGAGCAGTACTTC
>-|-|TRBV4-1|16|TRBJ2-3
CASSQDADISTDTQYF
TGCGCCAGCAGCCAAGATGCAGACATCAGCACAGATACGCAGTATTTT
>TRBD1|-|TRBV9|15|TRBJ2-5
CASSVTGTGANHQYF
TGTGCCAGCAGCGTAACCGGGACAGGGGCCAACCATCAGTACTTC
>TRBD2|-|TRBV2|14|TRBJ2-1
CASSKLAGYNEQFF
TGTGCCAGCAGTAAACTAGCGGGCTACAATGAGCAGTTCTTC
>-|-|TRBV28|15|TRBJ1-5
CASKPRGAHNQPQHF
TGTGCCAGCAAACCTCGGGGGGCTCACAATCAGCCCCAGCATTTT
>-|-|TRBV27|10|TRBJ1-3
CASTPREGRF
TGTGCCAGCACCCCTCGCGAAGGGAGATTT
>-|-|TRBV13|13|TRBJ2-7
CASSPYRVPEQYF
TGTGCCAGCAGCCCATACAGGGTTCCCGAGCAGTACTTC
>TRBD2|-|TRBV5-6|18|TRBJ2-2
CASSFRTSGRSDTGELFF
TGTGCCAGCAGCTTCAGGACTAGCGGGAGATCTGACACCGGGGAGCTGTTTTTT
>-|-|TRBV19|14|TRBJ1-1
CASSIQALGTEAFF
TGTGCCAGTAGTATCCAGGCCTTGGGCACTGAAGCTTTCTTT
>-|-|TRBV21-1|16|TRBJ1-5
CASGMWTGGSNQPQHF
TGTGCCAGTGGGATGTGGACAGGGGGGAGCAATCAGCCCCAGCATTTT
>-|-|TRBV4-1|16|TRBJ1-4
CASSPHPRGSGEKLFF
TGCGCCAGCAGCCCTCATCCACGAGGGTCGGGCGAAAAACTGTTTTTT
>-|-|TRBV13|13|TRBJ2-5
CASSIGQRETQYF
TGTGCCAGCAGCATCGGACAGCGGGAGACCCAGTACTTC
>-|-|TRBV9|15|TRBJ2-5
CASSVAGTNQETQYF
TGTGCCAGCAGCGTAGCCGGGACAAACCAAGAGACCCAGTACTTC
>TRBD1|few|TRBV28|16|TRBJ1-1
CASRRGGTGKQNEAFF
TGTGCCAGCAGAAGGGGGGGGACAGGCAAGCAAAATGAAGCTTTCTTT
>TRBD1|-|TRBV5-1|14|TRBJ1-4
CASSPGTAPEKLFF
TGCGCCAGCAGCCCCGGGACAGCTCCTGAAAAACTGTTTTTT
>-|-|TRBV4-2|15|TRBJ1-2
CASSQNRLTNYGYTF
TGTGCCAGCAGCCAAAACAGGTTAACTAACTATGGCTACACCTTC
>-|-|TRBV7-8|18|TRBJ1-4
CASSLGYLRGLTNEKLFF
TGTGCCAGCAGCTTAGGATATTTACGGGGTTTAACTAATGAAAAACTGTTTTTT
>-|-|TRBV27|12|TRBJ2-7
CASGATNYEQYF
TGTGCCAGCGGGGCAACGAACTACGAGCAGTACTTC
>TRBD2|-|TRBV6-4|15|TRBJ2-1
CASSDSLAGYNEQFF
TGTGCCAGCAGTGACTCACTAGCGGGCTACAATGAGCAGTTCTTC
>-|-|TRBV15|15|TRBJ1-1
CATNPPGAPNTEAFF
TGTGCCACCAATCCCCCAGGGGCCCCGAACACTGAAGCTTTCTTT
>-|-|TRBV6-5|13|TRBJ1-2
CASSEAGDNGYTF
TGTGCCAGCAGTGAAGCGGGGGACAACGGCTACACCTTC